This T cell receptor (beta chain) was identified during a study of cytomegalovirus exposure and HLA in healthy donors. Study results and limitations: Later examination showed HLA-associated TCR beta chains had greater clonal expansion than equally common others. There were some public TCRs occurring in many donors, but most TCR sequences were rare. The presence/absence work took it that sequencing depth was about the same across donors.

The PCR had 60 Vbeta and 13 Jbeta primers. Repertoires were generated with immunoSEQ multiplex PCR, while TCRdb's copy carries only in-frame clones and drops some. The sample has about 93,000 clones, approximately 80% seen once. This clone was counted only a few times. Its antigen is unknown. The CDR3 runs to 15 residues. J was trimmed by 5 bases and V by 5 bases; bases with no gene match: 11. Germline V lookup: CDR1 MNHEY, CDR2 SVGAGI. The V gene is TRBV6-5, the J gene TRBJ2-7, with TRBD2 matching 8 bases. The source is a man aged 50-59 years in good health and CMV-seronegative. The sequencing sample was made of PBMCs. CDR3 sequence: CASSAGGAGEHEQYF. For the CDR3, the DNA is TGTGCCAGCAGTGCCGGGGGAGCGGGAGAACACGAGCAGTACTTC.